The clone carrying this T cell receptor beta chain was detected many times. Construction of TCR beta libraries relied on iRepertoire HTBI primers and on Arm-PCR targeting CDR3 regions. One entry per CDR3 protein results from TCRdb running MiXCR on the multiplex PCR reads. The repertoire includes roughly 300,000 distinct CDR3 sequences, about 19% of them detected once, and less than 30% sits in the top ten. Time point noted: persistent/refractory GD, antithyroid drugs over 5 years with positive TRAb. PBMCs were the source of the RNA used for TCR sequencing. An endocrinology unit in Xi'an, China, supplied the patients. From germline, CDR1 is LGHDT and CDR2 YNNKEL (reference sequence). Trimming left V 2 bases short and J 3 bases short, with 7 bases between. This CDR3 has 13 residues. This specimen belongs to a study of regulatory T cells in long-lasting Graves disease.

The sample consisted of peripheral blood mononuclear cells (PBMCs), taken when the disease was refractory, from a patient treated with antithyroid drugs. The clonotype comes from a female donor with Graves disease. The rearrangement uses TRBV3-1 and TRBJ1-1, with D perhaps TRBD1 (5 bases). The CDR3 spells CASSQRGDTEAFF. CDR3 DNA: TGTGCCAGCAGCCAACGGGGGGACACTGAAGCTTTCTTT.